What follows describes a single T cell receptor beta chain. Each of the donors was a healthy adult who was HIV-negative and had not had a recent acute infection or vaccination. CDR3 length: 16 residues. J lost 9 bases, V lost 1 base, and 15 bases had no gene match. Germline values: CDR1 SNHLY, CDR2 FYNNEI. The sample comes from a study of shared clonotypes between healthy human individuals. About the research overall: Aged 18 to 49, the donors were a couple of women and a few men.

The table came from immunoSEQ multiplex PCR; TCRdb's copy has only in-frame clones and leaves some out. The table shows 850,000 to 1,100,000 clones, with about 72% occurring only once. What was sequenced was memory CD4+ T cells from PBMCs. Specified subset: CD45RA-negative fraction. The sequence was collected from a man younger than 30 in good health. Some clones in this sample may be carry-over from other donors' samples. J is TRBJ2-7 and V is TRBV2; 7 positions agree with TRBD2. The CDR3 DNA follows: TGTGCCAGCAGTGAAGGGGGCCGCGGGAGCATGAGCAGGCAGTACTTC. Protein: CASSEGGRGSMSRQYF.